The 14 T cell receptor beta chains below were found in one sample sequenced in a study of radiotherapy plus CTLA-4 blockade in lung cancer. Assay: immunoSEQ multiplex PCR; the TCRdb copy retains only in-frame clones and omits some. The repertoire holds about 72,000 clones, with roughly 78% as singletons. The material was peripheral blood, obtained from a patient treated with radiotherapy plus ipilimumab. These receptors all stem from a human donor with non-small cell lung cancer who had a complete response to radiotherapy plus ipilimumab.

This clone was found once. V is TRBV18 and J is TRBJ1-2; no clear D. The V and J ends lost 4 bases and 2 bases respectively, with 17 bases between them. The CDR3 totals 16 residues. In germline, CDR1 is KGHSH, CDR2 LQKENI. The chain's CDR3 is CASSRFPAGANYGYTF. Written as DNA, the CDR3 is TGTGCCAGCTCACGTTTTCCCGCCGGTGCGAACTATGGCTACACCTTC.

J is TRBJ1-6 and V is TRBV5-4, with D perhaps matching TRBD1 (5 bases). The V and J ends lost 2 bases and 7 bases respectively, with 10 bases between them. This CDR3 is 14 amino acids long. Germline V CDR1 and CDR2: SGHNT, YYREEE (reference sequence). The CDR3 DNA reads TGTGCCAGCAGCTTAATGGACAACAATTCACCCCTCCACTTT. Its protein is CASSLMDNNSPLHF.

J is TRBJ1-4 and V is TRBV29-1; D unresolved. With 4 bases removed from V and 10 bases from J, the gap between germline ends came to 10 bases. Germline CDR1 SQVTM, CDR2 ANQGSEA. This CDR3 is built from 11 residues. CDR3 sequence: CSVGKGGKLFF. The DNA of the CDR3 is TGCAGCGTTGGAAAGGGAGGAAAACTGTTTTTT.

The sample holds a few counts of this clone. V gene TRBV13 combines with J gene TRBJ1-3; D remains ambiguous. The V gene lost 1 base and the J gene lost 4 bases, with 8 bases spanning the gap. The CDR3 covers 14 residues. The V gene's germline CDR1 is PRHDT and CDR2 FYEKMQ (reference sequence). Here the CDR3 DNA reads TGTGCCAGCAGCTTAGAGGCAGGAGGAAACACCATATATTTT. Translation gives CASSLEAGGNTIYF.

The chain combines TRBV6-1 with TRBJ2-7, with D possibly matching TRBD2 (6 bases). V shed 7 bases and J shed 3 bases, with 7 bases lying between them. This CDR3 spans 11 amino acids. The germline CDR1 and CDR2 sequences are MNHNS and SASEGT. In nucleotides, the CDR3 is TGTGCCAGCAAGACTAGCTACGAGCAGTACGTC. As protein: CASKTSYEQYV.

There are a few counts of this clone. The rearrangement uses TRBV5-1 and TRBJ2-2; perhaps TRBD1 as D (6 bases). The V end was cut by 4 bases, the J end by 6 bases, with 13 bases between. The length of the CDR3 is 14 residues. Looked up from germline, CDR1 is SGHRS and CDR2 is YFSETQ. The CDR3 bases are TGCGCCAGCAGCCCAGGGGAAGTATCCGGGGAGCTGTTTTTT. Protein: CASSPGEVSGELFF. Full variable domain (missing parts from reference TRBV5-1 and TRBJ2-2): KAGVTQTPRYLIKTRGQQVTLSCSPISGHRSVSWYQQTPGQGLQFLFEYFSETQRNKGNFPGRFSGRQFSNSRSEMNVSTLELGDSALYLCASSPGEVSGELFFGEGSRLTVL.

The chain couples TRBV15 to TRBJ2-5; a weak D match, TRBD1 (7 bases). The CDR3 is made up of 17 amino acids. Trimming removed 1 base at V and 4 bases at J, with 19 bases between. Per germline, CDR1 LNHNV and CDR2 YYDKDF (reference sequence). The CDR3 reads CATSRGSTGTLGETQYF. In DNA form, the CDR3 reads TGTGCCACCAGCAGAGGGTCGACAGGGACTTTGGGAGAGACCCAGTACTTC. Variable domain in full (rest from reference TRBV15 and TRBJ2-5): DAMVIQNPRYQVTQFGKPVTLSCSQTLNHNVMYWYQQKSSQAPKLLFHYYDKDFNNEADTPDNFQSRRPNTSFCFLDIRSPGLGDTAMYLCATSRGSTGTLGETQYFGPGTRLLVL.

The DNA of the CDR3 is TGCAGCGTTAACTTCCATCCTGAAAAACTGTTTTTT. It translates to CSVNFHPEKLFF. V gene TRBV29-1 combines with J gene TRBJ1-4, with unresolved D. CDR1 and CDR2 from the germline V gene are SQVTM and ANQGSEA. The V end lost 5 bases, the J end lost 7 bases, and 11 bases lay between the germline ends. CDR3 size: 12 residues.

The V gene is TRBV5-1, the J gene TRBJ1-1; D perhaps matches TRBD1 (5 bases). Germline V gene sequence: CDR1 SGHRS, CDR2 YFSETQ. This CDR3 spans 14 amino acids. V was trimmed by 3 bases and J by 3 bases, leaving 12 bases between them. The CDR3 nucleotides read TGCGCCAGCAGCTGGGGGGACGGTTACACTGAAGCTTTCTTT. Its protein is CASSWGDGYTEAFF.

The chain has TRBV5-1 and TRBJ1-2, with no clear D. The V end was cut by 4 bases, the J end by 4 bases, with 20 bases between. The CDR3 is made up of 16 amino acids. Germline loops: CDR1 SGHRS, CDR2 YFSETQ. CDR3 sequence reads: CASSPVQSTFPYGYTF. For the CDR3, the DNA is TGCGCCAGCAGCCCGGTTCAGTCGACATTCCCCTATGGCTACACCTTC.

The V gene is TRBV2, the J gene TRBJ2-3, with D unclear. The germline V and J ends were trimmed by 4 bases and 2 bases, with 16 bases remaining between them. This CDR3 is 16 amino acids long. The germline gives CDR1 SNHLY, CDR2 FYNNEI. The CDR3 protein is CASSGEIPRYTDTQYF. Written as DNA, the CDR3 is TGTGCCAGCAGTGGGGAAATCCCTAGGTACACAGATACGCAGTATTTT.

V gene TRBV7-2 combines with J gene TRBJ2-5; 8 nucleotides line up with TRBD2. CDR3 size: 14 residues. The germline V gene has CDR1 SGHTA and CDR2 FQGNSA. Germline trimming cut 3 bases from V and 5 bases from J; bases unmatched to any gene: 5. CDR3 bases: TGTGCCAGCAGCTTCGGGGGGGCCGGGGAGACCCAGTACTTC. It translates to CASSFGGAGETQYF.

J is TRBJ1-2 and V is TRBV5-1, with D unresolved. CDR3 length: 14 amino acids. Germline assignment: CDR1 SGHRS and CDR2 YFSETQ. Trimming shortened V by 0 bases and J by 4 bases, and 10 bases separated the two germline ends. For the CDR3, the DNA is TGCGCCAGCAGCTTGGGGGCAGACTCCTATGGCTACACCTTC. Encoded protein: CASSLGADSYGYTF. The entire variable domain, with the rest obtained from reference TRBV5-1 and TRBJ1-2, is as follows: KAGVTQTPRYLIKTRGQQVTLSCSPISGHRSVSWYQQTPGQGLQFLFEYFSETQRNKGNFPGRFSGRQFSNSRSEMNVSTLELGDSALYLCASSLGADSYGYTFGSGTRLTVV.

The rearrangement joins TRBV6-1 to TRBJ2-2; no clear D. The CDR3 has 14 amino acids. CDR1 MNHNS and CDR2 SASEGT come from the germline V gene. The V end was cut by 7 bases, the J end by 4 bases, with 13 bases between. CDR3 protein: CASISQLRTGELFF. DNA of the CDR3: TGTGCCAGCATCAGTCAACTTCGCACCGGGGAGCTGTTTTTT.